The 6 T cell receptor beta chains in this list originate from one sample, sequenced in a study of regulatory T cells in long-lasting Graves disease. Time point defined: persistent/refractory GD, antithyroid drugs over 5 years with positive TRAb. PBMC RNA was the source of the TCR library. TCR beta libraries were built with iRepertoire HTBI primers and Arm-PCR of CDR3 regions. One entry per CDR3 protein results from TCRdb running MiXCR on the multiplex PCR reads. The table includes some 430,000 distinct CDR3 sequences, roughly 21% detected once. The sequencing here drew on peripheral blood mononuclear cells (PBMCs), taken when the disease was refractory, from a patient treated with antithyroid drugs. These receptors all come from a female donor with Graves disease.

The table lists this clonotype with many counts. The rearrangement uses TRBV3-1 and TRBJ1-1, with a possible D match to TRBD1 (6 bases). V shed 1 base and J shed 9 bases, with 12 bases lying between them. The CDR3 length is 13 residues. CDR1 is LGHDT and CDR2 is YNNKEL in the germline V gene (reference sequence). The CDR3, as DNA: TGTGCCAGCAGCCAAGTCTCTCAGGGGAAAGCTTTCTTT. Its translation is CASSQVSQGKAFF.

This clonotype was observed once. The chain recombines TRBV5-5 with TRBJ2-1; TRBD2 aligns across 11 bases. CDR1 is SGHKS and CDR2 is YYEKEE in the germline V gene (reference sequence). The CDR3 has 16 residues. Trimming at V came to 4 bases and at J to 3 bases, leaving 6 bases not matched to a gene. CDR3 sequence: CASSVPGLAGYNEQFF. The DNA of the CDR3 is TGTGCCAGCAGCGTCCCCGGACTAGCGGGCTACAATGAGCAGTTCTTC. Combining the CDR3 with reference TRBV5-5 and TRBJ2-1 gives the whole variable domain DAGVTQSPTHLIKTRGQQVTLRCSPISGHKSVSWYQQVLGQGPQFIFQYYEKEERGRGNFPDRFSARQFPNYSSELNVNALLLGDSALYLCASSVPGLAGYNEQFFGPGTRLTVL.

The CDR3 sequence: CAISESVLILGQGNSPLHF. The CDR3 DNA sequence: TGTGCCATCAGTGAGTCGGTTTTGATCCTGGGACAGGGGAATTCACCCCTCCACTTT. This chain connects TRBV10-3 to TRBJ1-6; 10 nucleotides agree with TRBD1. The CDR3 loop spans 19 amino acids. Trimming removed 0 bases from V and 7 bases from J; junction bases left unmatched: 12. Germline values: CDR1 ENHRY, CDR2 SYGVKD.

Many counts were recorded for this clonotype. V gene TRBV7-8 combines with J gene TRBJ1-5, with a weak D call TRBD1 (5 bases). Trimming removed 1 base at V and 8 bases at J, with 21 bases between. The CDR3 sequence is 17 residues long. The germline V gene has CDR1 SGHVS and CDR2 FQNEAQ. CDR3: CASSLGGVEVLSKPQHF. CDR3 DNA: TGTGCCAGCAGCTTAGGAGGGGTTGAGGTCCTTAGCAAGCCCCAGCATTTT.

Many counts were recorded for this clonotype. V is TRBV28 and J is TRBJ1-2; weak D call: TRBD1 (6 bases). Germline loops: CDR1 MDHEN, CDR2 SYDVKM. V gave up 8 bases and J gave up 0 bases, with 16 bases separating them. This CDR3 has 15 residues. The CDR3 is CASRGWGPSNYGYTF. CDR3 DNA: TGTGCCAGCCGGGGGTGGGGGCCGTCTAACTATGGCTACACCTTC.

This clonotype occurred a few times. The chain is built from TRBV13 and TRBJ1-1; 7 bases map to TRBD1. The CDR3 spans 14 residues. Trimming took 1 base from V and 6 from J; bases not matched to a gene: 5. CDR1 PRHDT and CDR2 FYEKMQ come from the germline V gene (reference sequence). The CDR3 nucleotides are TGTGCCAGCAGCTTAGCATCTCAGGGGGCTGAAGCTTTCTTT. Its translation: CASSLASQGAEAFF.